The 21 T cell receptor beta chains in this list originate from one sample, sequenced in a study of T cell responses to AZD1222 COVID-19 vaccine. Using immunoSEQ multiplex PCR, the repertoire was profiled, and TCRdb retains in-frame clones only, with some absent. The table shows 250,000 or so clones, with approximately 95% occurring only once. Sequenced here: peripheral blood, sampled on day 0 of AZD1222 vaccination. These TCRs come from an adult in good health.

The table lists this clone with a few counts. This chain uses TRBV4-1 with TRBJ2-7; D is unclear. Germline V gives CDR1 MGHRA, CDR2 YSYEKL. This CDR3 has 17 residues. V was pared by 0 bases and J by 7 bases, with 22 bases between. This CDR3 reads CASSQDLTATNFQEQYF. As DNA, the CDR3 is TGCGCCAGCAGCCAAGATCTTACCGCCACCAATTTTCAGGAGCAGTACTTC.

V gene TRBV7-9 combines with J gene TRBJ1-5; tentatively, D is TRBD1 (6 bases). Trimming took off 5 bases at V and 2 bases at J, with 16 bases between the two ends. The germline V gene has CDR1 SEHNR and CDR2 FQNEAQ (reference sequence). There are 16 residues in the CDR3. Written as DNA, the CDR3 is TGTGCCAGCAGCGCCCTAGCAGGGGCCGGCAATCAGCCCCAGCATTTT. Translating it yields CASSALAGAGNQPQHF.

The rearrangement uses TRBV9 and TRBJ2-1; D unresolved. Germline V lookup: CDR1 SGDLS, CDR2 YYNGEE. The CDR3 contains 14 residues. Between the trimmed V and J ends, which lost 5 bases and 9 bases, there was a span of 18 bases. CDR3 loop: CASSATAPIAEQFF. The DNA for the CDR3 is TGTGCCAGCAGTGCAACTGCCCCTATTGCTGAGCAGTTCTTC.

CDR3 residues: CASSLGPNSPLHF. Here the CDR3 DNA reads TGTGCCAGCAGCCTCGGACCGAATTCACCCCTCCACTTT. The chain uses TRBV7-3 and TRBJ1-6; D unresolved. The CDR3 consists of 13 residues. Germline V gene sequence: CDR1 SGHTA, CDR2 FQGTGA. V lost 5 bases, J lost 7 bases, and 9 bases lay in between.

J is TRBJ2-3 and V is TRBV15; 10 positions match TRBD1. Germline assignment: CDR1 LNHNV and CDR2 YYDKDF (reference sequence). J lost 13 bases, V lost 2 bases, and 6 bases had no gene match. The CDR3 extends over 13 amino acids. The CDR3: CATSRFVGTGEYF. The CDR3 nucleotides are TGTGCCACCAGCAGATTCGTAGGGACAGGGGAGTATTTT.

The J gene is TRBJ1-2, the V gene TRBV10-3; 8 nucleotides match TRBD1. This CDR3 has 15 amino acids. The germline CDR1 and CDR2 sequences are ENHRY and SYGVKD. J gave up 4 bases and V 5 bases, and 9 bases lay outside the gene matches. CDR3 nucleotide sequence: TGTGCCATCAGTCAGTTTGACAGGGGATTCTATGGCTACACCTTC. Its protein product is CAISQFDRGFYGYTF.

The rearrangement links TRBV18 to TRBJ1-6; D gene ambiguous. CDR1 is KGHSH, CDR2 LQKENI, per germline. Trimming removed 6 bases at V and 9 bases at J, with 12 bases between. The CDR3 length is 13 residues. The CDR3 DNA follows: TGTGCCAGCTCCCCCGCAGAACCTTCACCCCTCCACTTT. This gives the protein CASSPAEPSPLHF.

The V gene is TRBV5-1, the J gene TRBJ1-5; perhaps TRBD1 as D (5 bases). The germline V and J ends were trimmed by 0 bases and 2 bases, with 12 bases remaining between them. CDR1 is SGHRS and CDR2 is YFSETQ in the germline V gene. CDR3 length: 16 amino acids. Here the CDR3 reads CASSLGDRGGNQPQHF. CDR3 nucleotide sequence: TGCGCCAGCAGCTTGGGCGACAGAGGGGGCAATCAGCCCCAGCATTTT. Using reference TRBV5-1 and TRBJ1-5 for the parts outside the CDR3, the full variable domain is KAGVTQTPRYLIKTRGQQVTLSCSPISGHRSVSWYQQTPGQGLQFLFEYFSETQRNKGNFPGRFSGRQFSNSRSEMNVSTLELGDSALYLCASSLGDRGGNQPQHFGDGTRLSIL.

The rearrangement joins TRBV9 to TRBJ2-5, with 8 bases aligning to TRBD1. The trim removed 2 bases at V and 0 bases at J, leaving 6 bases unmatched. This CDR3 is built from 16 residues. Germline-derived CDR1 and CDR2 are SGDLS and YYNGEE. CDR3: CASSVLGQAHQETQYF. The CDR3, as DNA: TGTGCCAGCAGCGTTTTGGGACAGGCGCACCAAGAGACCCAGTACTTC.

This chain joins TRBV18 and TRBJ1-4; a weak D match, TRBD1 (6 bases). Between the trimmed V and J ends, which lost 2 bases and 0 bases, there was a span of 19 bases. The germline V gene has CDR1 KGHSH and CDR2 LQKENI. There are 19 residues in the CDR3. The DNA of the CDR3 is TGTGCCAGCTCACCAGGGGGTCCCGGGACATCTGCAACTAATGAAAAACTGTTTTTT. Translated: CASSPGGPGTSATNEKLFF.

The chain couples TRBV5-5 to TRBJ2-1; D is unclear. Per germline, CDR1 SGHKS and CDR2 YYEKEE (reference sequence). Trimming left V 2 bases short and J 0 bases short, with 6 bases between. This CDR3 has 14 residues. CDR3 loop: CASSLGSSYNEQFF. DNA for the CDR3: TGTGCCAGCAGCTTAGGATCCTCCTACAATGAGCAGTTCTTC.

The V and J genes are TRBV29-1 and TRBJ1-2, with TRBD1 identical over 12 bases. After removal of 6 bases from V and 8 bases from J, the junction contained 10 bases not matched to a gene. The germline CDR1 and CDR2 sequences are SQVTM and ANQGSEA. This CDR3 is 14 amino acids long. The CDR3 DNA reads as TGCAGCGTCGGGCGGGACAGGGGGCGCGGAGGCTACACCTTC. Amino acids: CSVGRDRGRGGYTF.

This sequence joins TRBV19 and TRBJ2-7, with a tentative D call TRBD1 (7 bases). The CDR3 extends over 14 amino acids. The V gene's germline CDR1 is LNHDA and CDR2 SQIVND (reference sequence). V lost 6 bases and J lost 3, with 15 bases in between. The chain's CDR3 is CASSGRGDIYEQYF. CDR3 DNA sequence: TGTGCCAGTAGCGGCAGGGGGGATATCTACGAGCAGTACTTC. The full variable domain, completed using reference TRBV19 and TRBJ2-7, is DGGITQSPKYLFRKEGQNVTLSCEQNLNHDAMYWYRQDPGQGLRLIYYSQIVNDFQKGDIAEGYSVSREKKESFPLTVTSAQKNPTAFYLCASSGRGDIYEQYFGPGTRLTVT.

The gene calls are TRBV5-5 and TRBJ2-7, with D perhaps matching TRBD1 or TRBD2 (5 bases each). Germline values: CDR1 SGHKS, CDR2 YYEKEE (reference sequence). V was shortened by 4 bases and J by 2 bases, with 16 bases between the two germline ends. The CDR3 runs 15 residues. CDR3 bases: TGTGCCAGCAGCCGGACCGGGACGGCGGCCTACGAGCAGTACTTC. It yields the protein CASSRTGTAAYEQYF. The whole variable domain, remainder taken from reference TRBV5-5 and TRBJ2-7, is DAGVTQSPTHLIKTRGQQVTLRCSPISGHKSVSWYQQVLGQGPQFIFQYYEKEERGRGNFPDRFSARQFPNYSSELNVNALLLGDSALYLCASSRTGTAAYEQYFGPGTRLTVT.

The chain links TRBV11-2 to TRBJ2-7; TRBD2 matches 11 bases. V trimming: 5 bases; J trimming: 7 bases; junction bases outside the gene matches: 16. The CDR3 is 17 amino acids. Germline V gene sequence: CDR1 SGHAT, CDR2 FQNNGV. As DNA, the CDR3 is TGTGCCAGCAGCCCGACCTCGACTAGCGGGACCCTAAATGAGCAGTACTTC. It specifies CASSPTSTSGTLNEQYF.

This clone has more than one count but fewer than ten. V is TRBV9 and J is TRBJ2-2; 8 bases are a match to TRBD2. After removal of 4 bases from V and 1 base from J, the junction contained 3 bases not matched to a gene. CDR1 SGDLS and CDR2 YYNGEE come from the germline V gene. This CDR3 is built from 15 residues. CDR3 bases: TGTGCCAGCAGCCGAAGCGGGGGGAACACCGGGGAGCTGTTTTTT. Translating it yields CASSRSGGNTGELFF.

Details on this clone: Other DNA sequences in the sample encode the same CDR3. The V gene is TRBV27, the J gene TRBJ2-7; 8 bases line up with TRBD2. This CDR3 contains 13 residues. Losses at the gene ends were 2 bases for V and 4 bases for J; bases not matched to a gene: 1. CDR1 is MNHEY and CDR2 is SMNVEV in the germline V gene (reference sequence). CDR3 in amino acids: CASSLSGSYEQYF. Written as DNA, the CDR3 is TGTGCCAGCAGTTTAAGCGGGAGTTACGAGCAGTACTTC.

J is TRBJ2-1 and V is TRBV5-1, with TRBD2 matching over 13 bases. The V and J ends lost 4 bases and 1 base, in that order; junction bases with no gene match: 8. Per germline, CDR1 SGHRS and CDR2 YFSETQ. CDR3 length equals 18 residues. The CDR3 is CASSEATSGGLSYNEQFF. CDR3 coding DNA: TGCGCCAGCAGCGAGGCGACTAGCGGGGGGTTGTCCTACAATGAGCAGTTCTTC. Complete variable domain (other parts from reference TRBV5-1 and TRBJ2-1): KAGVTQTPRYLIKTRGQQVTLSCSPISGHRSVSWYQQTPGQGLQFLFEYFSETQRNKGNFPGRFSGRQFSNSRSEMNVSTLELGDSALYLCASSEATSGGLSYNEQFFGPGTRLTVL.

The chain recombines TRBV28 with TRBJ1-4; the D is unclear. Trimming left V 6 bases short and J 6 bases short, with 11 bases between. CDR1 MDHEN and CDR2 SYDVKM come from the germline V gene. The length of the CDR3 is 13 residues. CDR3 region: CASRARGYEKLFF. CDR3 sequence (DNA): TGTGCCAGCAGGGCGCGAGGGTATGAAAAACTGTTTTTT.

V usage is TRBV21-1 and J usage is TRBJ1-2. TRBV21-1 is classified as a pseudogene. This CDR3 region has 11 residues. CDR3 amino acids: CASSWRDGYTF. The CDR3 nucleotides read TGTGCCAGCAGTTGGCGGGATGGCTACACCTTC.

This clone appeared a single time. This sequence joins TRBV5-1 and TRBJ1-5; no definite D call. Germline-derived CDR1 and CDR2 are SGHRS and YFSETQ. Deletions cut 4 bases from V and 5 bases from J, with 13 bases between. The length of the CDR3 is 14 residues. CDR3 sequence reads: CASSRTGYDQPQHF. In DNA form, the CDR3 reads TGCGCCAGCAGCCGGACGGGGTACGATCAGCCCCAGCATTTT.